This T cell receptor beta chain was profiled in a study of human T cells and chemical hapten exposure. At the level of the study: All patients underwent weekly scalp dosing with diphenylcyclopropenone for the full roughly 22-week study. The variation in per-sample TCR yields arose mainly from small differences in pooled library volumes.

With regard to this clonotype: A read error may account for a junction end that differs from germline.

Library preparation tagged each individual cDNA molecule with a unique molecular identifier. TCRdb processed the RACE reads anew with MiXCR; each CDR3 protein has one entry. The table lists a few hundred thousand distinct CDR3 sequences, about 6% of them singletons, with around 5.6% in the top ten. Documented time point: patch test 2, 6 weeks after DPC sensitization. Stated treatment: therapeutic diphenylcyclopropenone sensitization with weekly scalp DPC. Germline CDR1 reads MNHNY; CDR2 reads SVGAGI (reference sequence). The CDR3 length is 13 residues. Material: whole blood, obtained in connection with sensitization to the hapten diphenylcyclopropenone (DPC). The TCR sequence derives from a woman aged 18-29 years with alopecia areata. Some clones in this sample may be carry-over from other donors' samples. The V gene is TRBV6-6, the J gene TRBJ1-2, with TRBD1 matching 8 bases. The DNA for the CDR3 is TGTGCCAGCAGTTCGGGACAGGCCTATTGCTACACCTTC. It is translated as CASSSGQAYCYTF.